One TCR beta chain is described in this entry. This clonotype was picked up many times. What antigen it recognizes has not been identified. No base-level quality is on record; no much larger clone is a single base apart. The time point label, as the study defines it: newly diagnosed GD, antithyroid drugs for less than 3 months. For both TCR sequencing and RNA sequencing, RNA was extracted from PBMCs using TRIzol. The diagnosis of Graves' disease followed American Thyroid Association guidelines. Recruitment of patients was carried out at an endocrinology department in Xi'an, China. Each patient gave about 10 milliliters of peripheral blood, collected in an EDTA anticoagulant tube. Ficoll Paque Plus density gradient separation was used to isolate PBMCs, and no additional T cell sorting was done. An Agilent 2100 Bioanalyzer and agarose gel were used to check RNA quality, while a NanoDrop 2000 measured RNA concentration.

Libraries were constructed by multiplex PCR. The listed sequencing device is Illumina HiSeq 4000. CDR3 regions were amplified by Arm-PCR with iRepertoire HTBI primers to construct TCR beta libraries. PCR products were gel purified before sequencing. Per the source publication's procedure: Across samples, approximately 68 TRBV and roughly 13 TRBJ segments were identified and used for gene usage analysis of CDR3 amino acid clonotypes. COPE and FqMerger were used to merge filtered high-quality paired reads into contigs. BLAST was used to align contigs to the IMGT TRBV, TRBD and TRBJ reference genes, and CDR3 was defined following IMGT. Clonotypes above 0.1% frequency were classified as highly expanded clones. Repertoire diversity was measured by Shannon entropy, and V-J evenness by the Gini coefficient. A clonotype found in more than one individual was treated as public. TCRdb passed the public sequencing reads through fastp at Q25 and MiXCR, retaining productive beta sequences. Each entry merges the rows of one CDR3 protein and shows their most common DNA and genes. The V and J calls were determined by TCRdb, not by the authors. This sample gives about 220,000 distinct CDR3 sequences in total; roughly a fifth of them show up just once. Together, the top ten hold 10% to 15% of the sample.

This entry comes from a study of regulatory T cells in long-lasting Graves disease (dated by TCRdb to the early 2020s). About the study as a whole: Antithyroid drugs had been taken for less than 3 months by newly diagnosed Graves' disease patients. Persistent Graves' disease patients were compared with newly diagnosed Graves' disease patients by peripheral blood TCR sequencing and RNA sequencing. A total of some 33 samples were covered by TCR sequencing, comprising roughly 13 persistent and around 20 newly diagnosed Graves' disease patients. The study was conducted in China and was registered as a clinical trial.

On the study overall, not on this receptor specifically: Only peripheral blood was studied, because thyroid tissue, the primary lesion, was inaccessible. Patients with persistent disease shared more public clonotypes (fewer than 3,000) than newly diagnosed patients did (approximately 990). Persistent Graves' disease patients showed lower TCR Shannon entropy and fewer highly expanded clones than newly diagnosed patients, suggesting clonal expansion. Sequencing and analysis were limited to the TCR beta chain. The small sample size was acknowledged by the authors as a limitation that may reduce accuracy.

The sample was also linked to a second study, of T cells in Graves' hyperthyroidism and ophthalmopathy. Taken from the second paper: Stable Graves' hyperthyroidism was defined as the absence of progression to ophthalmopathy over 18 months of follow-up. Hyperthyroidism patients were newly diagnosed, with disease duration under 2 months, and aged 18 to 65 years. The study excluded patients with uncontrolled infections, other autoimmune diseases, pregnancy or lactation. Diagnoses relied on clinical symptoms, serum thyroxine and TRAb, thyroid ultrasound and orbital computed tomography. For the first round of RT-PCR on the TCR CDR3, the HTBI primer set was used together with the Qiagen OneStep RT-PCR kit. Most expanded thyroid clonotypes (frequency above 0.001) were also detected in blood, suggesting blood repertoires may reflect thyroid immune responses. In cross-validation, a model built on a 13 V-J signature told ophthalmopathy apart from stable hyperthyroidism with 87.88% sensitivity and about 81% specificity, and in testing the same model reached 80%/75%. During validation, the model predicted progression to ophthalmopathy a median of about 6.5 months ahead of onset, with almost 71% sensitivity and 72.22% specificity. TCR V-J signatures able to tell the groups apart were searched for in a discovery cohort of more than 90 patients, of whom about 40 had Graves' ophthalmopathy and about 55 had stable Graves' hyperthyroidism. An independent validation cohort of about 19 hyperthyroidism patients and over 15 patients who later progressed to ophthalmopathy tested prospective prediction of ophthalmopathy. The 95 to 100 discovery patients were divided at random into training and test sets in a 7:3 ratio. Thyroid tissue and blood T-cell repertoires from six Graves' hyperthyroidism patients were also compared in the study. Following sampling, methimazole starting at 30 mg daily was given to hyperthyroidism patients, and high-dose intravenous methylprednisolone was given to ophthalmopathy patients. A second multiplex PCR round built the libraries, followed by size selection and purification. The libraries were sequenced on an Illumina HiSeq2000 using paired-end 100 bp reads. Raw data were processed with SOAPnuke, discarding reads with adapters, uncalled bases, mean Phred below 15, or no exact constant-primer or identifier match. COPE v1.2.5 was used to merge the high-quality paired reads, and each unique nucleotide sequence was defined as a clonotype. Clonotypes were aligned to IMGT TRBV, TRBD and TRBJ reference segments using MiTCR v1.1. The analysis included only V-J combinations with a frequency above 0.0001, which together covered over 98% of the repertoires. The TCS score was defined as the ratio of F50 (clonal expansion) to E x V (chaos), calculated using BLOSUM62-based TCRdist between CDR3 peptides within each V-J. Welch's t-statistics and random forest reduced roughly 540 V-J features to fewer than 15, which were used in a naive Bayes classifier (R e1071). No statistical method was used to fix the sample size in advance, and group allocation was not hidden from the investigators. The paper describes TCR Vbeta CDR3 sequencing of 140 or so peripheral blood samples, made up of some 42 ophthalmopathy patients, roughly 80 hyperthyroidism patients and roughly 17 progressor patients.

The TCR comes from a woman in her twenties or thirties with Graves disease. Donor details come from another sample of the same person, matched by shared clones. The material sequenced was peripheral blood mononuclear cells (PBMCs), taken at new diagnosis, from a patient treated with antithyroid drugs.

The bases are TGTGCCAGCAGTTTATTAGGGGTGGGGCAGCTCACCGGGGAGCTGTTTTTT. Translated, it gives CASSLLGVGQLTGELFF. The chain employs TRBV27 and TRBJ2-2; matching of 5 bases hints at TRBD1 as the D gene. V gives up 1 base and J gives up 4 bases, and the segment between their germline ends measures 16 bases. CDR1 MNHEY and CDR2 SMNVEV are derived from the germline V gene (reference sequence). The CDR3 spans 17 residues, from the cysteine through the phenylalanine. This entry keeps only the CDR3 DNA: 51 bases, framed from base 1.